These 30 T cell receptor beta chains were sequenced from one sample in a study of blood T cells in healthy people across ages. The second PCR ran roughly 7 to 12 cycles with a sample-barcoded 5' primer and J-beta primers. TCRdb reprocessed the 5' RACE reads with MiXCR, giving one entry per CDR3 protein. The sample consists of 1.5 million to 2 million distinct CDR3 sequences, about 28% of them appearing once. Sequenced input: blood. These receptors came from a woman under 40 in good health.

This chain links TRBV5-1 with TRBJ1-2, with a tentative D call TRBD1 (5 bases). Deletions cut 0 bases from V and 4 bases from J, with 13 bases between. Looked up from germline, CDR1 is SGHRS and CDR2 is YFSETQ. The CDR3 consists of 15 residues. The CDR3 region is CASSLEGRDGYGYTF. Here the CDR3 DNA reads TGCGCCAGCAGCTTGGAGGGACGGGACGGCTATGGCTACACCTTC.

This clonotype has just a few counts. V and J are TRBV12-3 or TRBV12-4 and TRBJ2-7; TRBD2 matches 10 bases. After removal of 1 base from V and 2 bases from J, the junction contained 20 bases not matched to a gene. The CDR3 extends over 21 amino acids. The CDR3 sequence: CASSLGPPAPVSGRATYEQYF. The CDR3 coding sequence is TGTGCCAGCAGTTTAGGGCCCCCAGCCCCGGTAAGCGGGAGGGCAACCTACGAGCAGTACTTC.

The chain uses TRBV30 and TRBJ2-7, with 7 bases identical to TRBD1. Looked up from germline, CDR1 is GTSNPN and CDR2 is SVGIG (reference sequence). V was clipped by 0 bases and J by 3 bases; unmatched bases: 11. The CDR3 length is 16 residues. The CDR3 sequence: CAWSVRDRVILYEQYF. The CDR3 DNA is TGTGCCTGGAGTGTCCGCGACAGGGTCATACTCTACGAGCAGTACTTC. Together with reference TRBV30 and TRBJ2-7, the CDR3 gives the full variable domain: SQTIHQWPATLVQPVGSPLSLECTVEGTSNPNLYWYRQAAGRGLQLLFYSVGIGQISSEVPQNLSASRPQDRQFILSSKKLLLSDSGFYLCAWSVRDRVILYEQYFGPGTRLTVT.

In this sample, this clonotype turned up once. The CDR3: CASNDLGSVQFF. The CDR3 DNA sequence: TGTGCCAGCAACGACCTAGGTTCTGTCCAGTTCTTC. This chain joins TRBV6-5 and TRBJ2-1, with D unresolved. The CDR3 is 12 amino acids. Germline-derived CDR1 and CDR2 are MNHEY and SVGAGI. With 7 bases removed from V and 13 bases from J, the gap between germline ends came to 17 bases.

In this sample, this clonotype turned up many times. This chain connects TRBV15 to TRBJ2-7, with 7 bases matching TRBD1. CDR3 length: 14 amino acids. Germline V lookup: CDR1 LNHNV, CDR2 YYDKDF (reference sequence). The V segment lost 5 bases and the J segment 3 bases; nucleotides outside the gene matches: 7. The chain's CDR3 is CATSPLGTVYEQYF. Written as DNA, the CDR3 is TGTGCCACCAGCCCCCTAGGGACAGTCTACGAGCAGTACTTC.

For this clonotype: Given a much more abundant clone one base away, this may be a read error. V and J are TRBV4-3 and TRBJ2-7; TRBD2 aligns across 7 bases. The better agreement between TRBJ2-4 and the DNA end casts doubt on the J call. The CDR3 extends over 16 amino acids. The germline gives CDR1 LGHNA, CDR2 YSLEER. CDR3 residues: CASSQDLRLAKSIQYF. In nucleotides, the CDR3 is TGCGCCAGCAGCCAAGATCTTCGACTAGCCAAAAGCATTCAGTACTTC.

The chain recombines TRBV12-3 or TRBV12-4 with TRBJ2-1; 8 bases align to TRBD2. The CDR3 contains 14 residues. The trim removed 7 bases at V and 6 bases at J, leaving 8 bases unmatched. The CDR3 DNA reads TGTGCCAGCAACTTAGCGGGGTATTCCAATGAGCAGTTCTTC. Residues: CASNLAGYSNEQFF.

This clonotype was seen a single time. A read error may produce the germline difference seen at one junction end. This chain joins TRBV14 and TRBJ2-7; weak D call: TRBD2 (5 bases). The CDR3 is 16 residues long. Per germline, CDR1 SGHDN and CDR2 FVKESK. The DNA for the CDR3 is TGTGTCAGCAGCCAAGGACTTCGGACTCCCTTCTACGAGCAGTACTTC. This translates into CVSSQGLRTPFYEQYF. Drawing the rest from reference TRBV14 and TRBJ2-7, the complete variable domain is EAGVTQFPSHSVIEKGQTVTLRCDPISGHDNLYWYRRVMGKEIKFLLHFVKESKQDESGMPNNRFLAERTGGTYSTLKVQPAELEDSGVYFCVSSQGLRTPFYEQYFGPGTRLTVT.

CDR3 amino acids: CASSSPGRGQFF. CDR3 nucleotides: TGTGCCAGCAGTTCACCCGGACGGGGTCAGTTCTTC. This chain joins TRBV28 and TRBJ2-1, with a weak D call TRBD2 (5 bases). From germline, CDR1 is MDHEN and CDR2 SYDVKM. The CDR3 runs to 12 residues. V gave up 4 bases and J gave up 13 bases, with 14 bases separating them.

This clonotype was detected many times. The chain links TRBV12-3 or TRBV12-4 to TRBJ2-1; no clear D gene. Trimming stripped 3 bases from V and 1 base from J, with 16 bases between. There are 17 residues in the CDR3. The CDR3 protein is CASSFVGGIGSYNEQFF. CDR3 nucleotide sequence: TGTGCCAGCAGTTTTGTAGGTGGGATTGGGTCCTACAATGAGCAGTTCTTC.

This rearrangement joins TRBV2 to TRBJ2-1, with D perhaps TRBD2 (7 bases). CDR3 size: 14 residues. From germline, CDR1 is SNHLY and CDR2 FYNNEI. V shed 8 bases and J shed 8 bases, with 19 bases lying between them. The DNA for the CDR3 is TGTGCCAGCCGGGGGGCAGGAGGTGGGGATGAGCAGTTCTTC. Translating it yields CASRGAGGGDEQFF.

The chain uses TRBV24-1 and TRBJ2-6; D perhaps matches TRBD1 (5 bases). The germline CDR1 and CDR2 sequences are KGHDR and SFDVKD. This CDR3 has 16 amino acids. Trimming removed 7 bases from V and 0 bases from J, with 12 bases in between. The CDR3: CATSGQRTSGANVLTF. CDR3 nucleotides: TGTGCCACCAGCGGACAACGGACCTCTGGGGCCAACGTCCTGACTTTC.

This clonotype was seen a handful of times. V gene TRBV4-1 combines with J gene TRBJ2-1; 10 bases are shared with TRBD2. The germline V gene has CDR1 MGHRA and CDR2 YSYEKL. The CDR3 runs 17 residues. The J segment lost 9 bases and the V segment lost 0 bases, leaving 11 bases of the junction unmatched. In DNA form, the CDR3 reads TGCGCCAGCAGCCAAGAGGGCCAGCGGGGGGGCTTCGGTGAGCAGTTCTTC. This sequence encodes CASSQEGQRGGFGEQFF.

Many counts were recorded for this clonotype. The J gene is TRBJ2-3, the V gene TRBV12-3 or TRBV12-4, with 7 positions matching TRBD1. CDR3 size: 13 residues. V dropped 6 bases and J dropped 4; count of bases not matched to a gene: 4. In DNA form, the CDR3 reads TGTGCCAGCAGCTTAACAGGGGCAGATACGCAGTATTTT. This encodes CASSLTGADTQYF.

This clonotype is a singleton in its sample. The gene calls are TRBV9 and TRBJ2-2; D is unresolved. Germline V gene sequence: CDR1 SGDLS, CDR2 YYNGEE. The germline V and J ends were trimmed by 3 bases and 7 bases, with 7 bases remaining between them. This CDR3 has 12 amino acids. CDR3 nucleotides: TGTGCCAGCAGCGAGAACTACGGGGAGCTGTTTTTT. This encodes CASSENYGELFF. The variable domain in full, completed from reference TRBV9 and TRBJ2-2, reads DSGVTQTPKHLITATGQRVTLRCSPRSGDLSVYWYQQSLDQGLQFLIQYYNGEERAKGNILERFSAQQFPDLHSELNLSSLELGDSALYFCASSENYGELFFGEGSRLTVL.

V gene TRBV6-5 combines with J gene TRBJ2-7, with D maybe TRBD2 (6 bases). Between the trimmed V and J ends, which lost 0 bases and 1 base, there was a span of 13 bases. This CDR3 comprises 16 residues. Germline loops: CDR1 MNHEY, CDR2 SVGAGI. The CDR3 nucleotides read TGTGCCAGCAGTTACTCTGGTTTAGCGGTATCCTACGAGCAGTACTTC. Translating it yields CASSYSGLAVSYEQYF.

This clonotype was counted between two and nine times. This rearrangement joins TRBV5-1 to TRBJ2-7; the D is unclear. Trimming shortened V by 7 bases and J by 0 bases, and 14 bases separated the two germline ends. This CDR3 region has 14 residues. CDR1 is SGHRS and CDR2 is YFSETQ in the germline V gene. The DNA of the CDR3 is TGCGCCAGCCAATTATGGCAGAGCTCCTACGAGCAGTACTTC. Its translation: CASQLWQSSYEQYF.

The sample holds one count of this clonotype. With a much larger clone just one base away, this may be a read error. The chain employs TRBV20-1 and TRBJ2-1; 13 nucleotides agree with TRBD2. Germline-derived CDR1 and CDR2 are DFQATT and SNEGSKA (reference sequence). The CDR3 loop spans 14 amino acids. V was pared by 0 bases and J by 13 bases, with 6 bases of the junction left unmatched. CDR3 nucleotide sequence: TGCAGTGCTAGAGAGGGACTAGCGGGACCGACCCAGTTCTTC. Encoded protein: CSAREGLAGPTQFF.

This clonotype was picked up a small number of times. This chain joins TRBV5-1 and TRBJ2-2, with D hard to call. Germline-derived CDR1 and CDR2 are SGHRS and YFSETQ. The CDR3 contains 15 residues. Between the trimmed V and J ends, which lost 4 bases and 2 bases, there was a span of 12 bases. The CDR3 reads CASSMLPDNTGELFF. The CDR3 DNA reads as TGCGCCAGCAGCATGCTACCGGATAACACCGGGGAGCTGTTTTTT.

The V and J genes are TRBV6-6 and TRBJ1-1; possible D gene TRBD1, 5 bases. The CDR3 runs to 13 residues. The V gene lost 5 bases and the J gene lost 6 bases, with 13 bases spanning the gap. The germline CDR1 and CDR2 sequences are MNHNY and SVGAGI (reference sequence). The CDR3 region has the DNA TGTGCCAGCAGTCACGGGGACCGTGCTGAAGCTTTCTTT. This gives the protein CASSHGDRAEAFF.

This chain connects TRBV20-1 to TRBJ2-5; the D gene is possibly TRBD2 (6 bases). CDR3 length: 14 amino acids. Germline CDR1 reads DFQATT; CDR2 reads SNEGSKA (reference sequence). Trimming cost V 0 bases and J 5 bases, with 13 bases left between them. The CDR3 DNA is TGCAGTGCTAGAGACTCATACGGAGGGGAGACCCAGTACTTC. The encoded protein is CSARDSYGGETQYF.

This clonotype was detected ten times or more. The chain uses TRBV12-3 or TRBV12-4 and TRBJ2-3; D gene unclear. V was cut by 5 bases and J by 7 bases, with 16 bases left in between. The CDR3 is made up of 14 amino acids. The CDR3 loop reads CASSPQSGSYTQYF. The CDR3 DNA sequence: TGTGCCAGCAGTCCGCAGTCGGGCTCGTATACGCAGTATTTT.

This clonotype was recorded once. V usage is TRBV9 and J usage is TRBJ2-5, with 11 positions matching TRBD2. The closer fit of TRBJ2-7 to the DNA end suggests the J call may be wrong. This CDR3 has 15 amino acids. The germline CDR1 and CDR2 sequences are SGDLS and YYNGEE. The DNA of the CDR3 is TGTGCCAGCAGCGAACTAGCGGGAGTTGGGTACGAGCAGTACTTC. Protein: CASSELAGVGYEQYF.

This clonotype has a count of ten or more. The V gene is TRBV7-9, the J gene TRBJ2-4; 9 nucleotides align to TRBD1. Germline values: CDR1 SEHNR, CDR2 FQNEAQ (reference sequence). The CDR3 runs to 16 residues. The junction had 5 bases not matched to a gene; V was cut back by 4 bases and J by 1 base. CDR3 sequence reads: CASSSLGQGAKNIQYF. Here the CDR3 DNA reads TGTGCCAGCAGCTCTCTCGGACAGGGGGCCAAAAACATTCAGTACTTC.

This clonotype occurred a few times. This rearrangement joins TRBV7-3 to TRBJ2-2; D may correspond to TRBD1 or TRBD2 (5 bases each). V shed 4 bases and J shed 4 bases, with 10 bases lying between them. The CDR3 has 14 residues. Germline-derived CDR1 and CDR2 are SGHTA and FQGTGA. DNA for the CDR3: TGTGCCAGCAGCTCTGGGACGGGCACCGGGGAGCTGTTTTTT. It specifies CASSSGTGTGELFF.

This clonotype has a handful of counts. CDR3 DNA sequence: TGTGCCAGCTCACCTAGCCTCGGGACAGGGGTCTACGAGCAGTACTTC. It translates to CASSPSLGTGVYEQYF. The chain has TRBV18 and TRBJ2-7; 10 bases agree with TRBD1. The germline V gene encodes CDR1 KGHSH and CDR2 LQKENI. The CDR3 loop spans 16 amino acids. The V and J ends lost 3 bases and 3 bases, in that order; junction bases with no gene match: 8.

This clonotype was found a few times. Germline is not matched at one junction end, which may reflect a read error. The rearrangement uses TRBV29-1 and TRBJ2-2; D is ambiguous. This CDR3 comprises 13 residues. Per the germline V gene, CDR1 is SQVTM and CDR2 is ANQGSEA. The CDR3 bases are TGCAGCGTTGAAAGACGGTACACCAGGGAGCTGTTTTTT. Translated, it gives CSVERRYTRELFF.

The chain couples TRBV5-1 to TRBJ2-3; 7 nucleotides line up with TRBD1. The CDR3 runs 15 residues. V lost 0 bases and J lost 4; bases outside the gene matches: 5. CDR1 is SGHRS, CDR2 YFSETQ, per germline. The CDR3 loop reads CASSLGGQRADTQYF. The CDR3, as DNA: TGCGCCAGCAGCTTGGGGGGACAGAGAGCAGATACGCAGTATTTT.

This chain uses TRBV5-1 with TRBJ2-3; a possible D gene is TRBD2 (6 bases). Trimming left V 4 bases short and J 1 base short, with 16 bases between. The CDR3 extends over 16 amino acids. Per the germline V gene, CDR1 is SGHRS and CDR2 is YFSETQ. CDR3: CASSPPELARTDTQYF. The CDR3 DNA is TGCGCCAGCAGCCCACCCGAACTAGCCCGCACAGATACGCAGTATTTT.

This clonotype has a count of ten or more. The chain employs TRBV6-1 and TRBJ1-5; 7 positions match TRBD1. V gave up 6 bases and J gave up 6 bases; unmatched junction bases: 2. There are 12 residues in the CDR3. Germline V CDR1 and CDR2: MNHNS, SASEGT. CDR3 DNA sequence: TGTGCCAGCAGGGGGGACAGTCAGCCCCAGCATTTT. It translates to CASRGDSQPQHF.